This T cell receptor (beta chain) was identified during a study of T cells after yellow fever vaccination. Background on the study: For low cell numbers, libraries were made with SMART-Seq v4 Ultra Low Input.

TCRdb processed the 5' RACE reads anew with MiXCR; each CDR3 protein has one entry. The sample consists of 300,000 to 400,000 distinct CDR3 sequences, 4% of them appearing once. The CDR3 is 13 amino acids. The V end was cut by 3 bases, the J end by 7 bases, with 9 bases between. CDR1 is SGHTA and CDR2 is FQGNSA in the germline V gene. This clonotype has a handful of counts. The source material was PBMCs, sampled 5 days after the yellow fever booster vaccination. V and J are TRBV7-2 and TRBJ2-2; D call uncertain. The clonotype comes from a man between 18 and 29 years old who received the YFV17D yellow fever vaccine. In DNA form, the CDR3 reads TGTGCCAGCAGCTTTCGTGGGCGCGGGGAGCTGTTTTTT. Amino acids: CASSFRGRGELFF. The whole variable domain, remainder taken from reference TRBV7-2 and TRBJ2-2, is GAGVSQSPSNKVTEKGKDVELRCDPISGHTALYWYRQSLGQGLEFLIYFQGNSAPDKSGLPSDRFSAERTGGSVSTLTIQRTQQEDSAVYLCASSFRGRGELFFGEGSRLTVL.